The clone carrying this T cell receptor beta chain has at least ten counts. Its antigen is as yet unknown. The data were taken from a study of T-cell memory formation after mild COVID-19. Across the study: TCR clusters were mostly donor specific. Study results and caveats: Clonal second-wave expansions that peaked on day 37 had unconfirmed SARS-CoV-2 specificity. Shrinking CD4+ clones resided mostly in CM and EM, and CD8+ ones in EMRA. Later expanders leaned CD4+, whereas day 15 to 85 contracting clones were balanced CD4/CD8.

Germline V gene lookup returns CDR1 LGHNA and CDR2 YSLEER. The CDR3 spans 16 residues. The V end lost 4 bases, the J end lost 4 bases, and 18 bases lay between the germline ends. TCRdb re-analysed the 5' RACE reads in MiXCR, keeping a single row per CDR3 protein. The table has more than 350,000 distinct CDR3 sequences, around a sixth seen once. The sequenced sample consisted of PBMCs or a T cell subset sorted from them (not recorded which). This chain joins TRBV4-3 and TRBJ2-3, with TRBD2 as a possible D gene (6 bases). This sequence originates from a man between 18 and 35 years old who had mild COVID-19 (a few samples of this study predate the infection). Cell type and time point are not known. Here the CDR3 reads CASSPEFSGVPDTQYF. The CDR3 DNA follows: TGCGCCAGCAGCCCCGAGTTTTCGGGAGTACCAGATACGCAGTATTTT.